Included here is one T cell receptor (beta chain) sequence, with context. Antigen: not known. This record comes from a study of cytomegalovirus exposure and HLA in healthy donors. Broader study findings: Listed as cytomegalovirus-associated were over 150 TCR beta chains. Common viral pathogens were later found to be apparently linked to several of the most significant clusters.

Vbeta (60) and Jbeta (13) primers were used in the PCR. Sequencing was performed with immunoSEQ multiplex PCR; in TCRdb, only in-frame clones are kept and a portion is missing. The sample consists of about 60,000 clones, approximately 70% of them appearing once. The material sequenced was PBMCs. This clonotype was sampled from a woman aged 55-69 years in good health and CMV-seropositive.

CDR3 sequence (DNA): TGTGCCAGCAGCTTATTAGATTTGAGCTCCTACGAGCAGTACTTC. Protein sequence: CASSLLDLSSYEQYF. V gene TRBV5-6 combines with J gene TRBJ2-7; D is ambiguous. CDR1 is SGHDT and CDR2 is YYEEEE in the germline V gene. Trimming shortened V by 2 bases and J by 0 bases, and 12 bases separated the two germline ends. This CDR3 region has 15 residues.